Following are 17 T cell receptor beta chains from one sample sequenced in a study of shared clonotypes between healthy human individuals. Using immunoSEQ multiplex PCR, the repertoire was profiled, and TCRdb retains in-frame clones only, with some absent. The table records about 680,000 clones, about three quarters of them present only once. The sequenced material came from memory CD4+ T cells sorted from blood. As for subset: CD45RA-negative fraction. These receptors all stem from a woman younger than 45 in good health.

This clone was observed a single time. Other DNA sequences in this specimen translate into the identical CDR3. The V call is TRBV30, the J call TRBJ2-5; D uncertain. Germline V lookup: CDR1 GTSNPN, CDR2 SVGIG (reference sequence). The CDR3 loop spans 12 amino acids. With 0 bases removed from V and 4 bases from J, the gap between germline ends came to 6 bases. CDR3 residues: CAWSVTGETQYF. The CDR3 nucleotides read TGTGCCTGGAGTGTAACGGGAGAGACCCAGTACTTC.

The J gene is TRBJ1-2, the V gene TRBV28; no reliable D call. The CDR3 has 13 amino acids. Trimming shortened V by 5 bases and J by 5 bases, and 12 bases separated the two germline ends. From germline, CDR1 is MDHEN and CDR2 SYDVKM. The DNA of the CDR3 is TGTGCCAGCAGTGCATTCGTCGGGTATGGCTACACCTTC. It encodes CASSAFVGYGYTF.

This clone came up once. This chain joins TRBV5-4 and TRBJ2-7; D may be TRBD1 or TRBD2 (7 bases each). The CDR3 sequence is 16 residues long. Trimming left V 1 base short and J 4 bases short, with 18 bases between. Germline V lookup: CDR1 SGHNT, CDR2 YYREEE (reference sequence). The CDR3 nucleotides are TGTGCCAGCAGCTTGTCAGGGGGGGCCGGCATTTACGAGCAGTACTTC. Its protein product is CASSLSGGAGIYEQYF.

The chain joins TRBV5-1 to TRBJ2-7, with D perhaps TRBD1 (5 bases). V lost 2 bases and J lost 3, with 12 bases in between. Germline lookup yields CDR1 SGHRS and CDR2 YFSETQ. The CDR3 has 14 residues. CDR3 nucleotide sequence: TGCGCCAGCAGCTTCTTGACAGCGAGCTACGAGCAGTACTTC. Amino acid sequence: CASSFLTASYEQYF.

The chain links TRBV28 to TRBJ2-7; D uncertain. V dropped 5 bases and J dropped 6 bases, with 5 bases sitting between them. The CDR3 extends over 10 amino acids. Germline assignment: CDR1 MDHEN and CDR2 SYDVKM. CDR3 bases: TGTGCCAGCAGTGGAACCGAGCAGTACTTC. Its translation is CASSGTEQYF.

The CDR3: CAWSIQRHEQYF. CDR3 nucleotide sequence: TGTGCCTGGAGTATCCAGCGCCACGAGCAGTACTTC. The chain couples TRBV30 to TRBJ2-5; D gene uncertain. The J call may be in error: the DNA end matches TRBJ2-7 better. CDR1 is GTSNPN and CDR2 is SVGIG in the germline V gene (reference sequence). This CDR3 region has 12 residues.

Comment on this clone: Additional DNA sequences in this sample encode the identical CDR3. The genes are TRBV18 and TRBJ2-5; D is possibly TRBD1 (5 bases). V dropped 3 bases and J dropped 1 base, with 12 bases sitting between them. CDR1 is KGHSH, CDR2 LQKENI, per germline. This CDR3 contains 15 residues. DNA for the CDR3: TGTGCCAGCTCACCTGTCAGGGATTCCCAAGAGACCCAGTACTTC. This codes for CASSPVRDSQETQYF.

This chain links TRBV27 with TRBJ2-1, with TRBD1 as a possible D gene (6 bases). Germline assignment: CDR1 MNHEY and CDR2 SMNVEV (reference sequence). CDR3 length equals 16 residues. The V end lost 5 bases, the J end lost 4 bases, and 18 bases lay between the germline ends. CDR3: CASSANREIEYNEQFF. Written as DNA, the CDR3 is TGTGCCAGCAGTGCAAACAGGGAGATCGAGTACAATGAGCAGTTCTTC.

The V gene is TRBV14, the J gene TRBJ1-4; D not certain. The germline V and J ends were trimmed by 5 bases and 2 bases, with 9 bases remaining between them. The V gene's germline CDR1 is SGHDN and CDR2 FVKESK. This CDR3 is 14 amino acids long. In DNA form, the CDR3 reads TGTGCCAGCAGCACCCGGGCGACTAATGAAAAACTGTTTTTT. Translated, it gives CASSTRATNEKLFF.

The gene calls are TRBV19 and TRBJ1-2; 9 nucleotides match TRBD1. The germline V gene encodes CDR1 LNHDA and CDR2 SQIVND (reference sequence). V trimming: 0 bases; J trimming: 2 bases; junction bases outside the gene matches: 4. This CDR3 is 16 amino acids long. CDR3 amino acids: CASSIERDRANYGYTF. CDR3 in DNA: TGTGCCAGTAGTATAGAGAGGGACAGGGCGAACTATGGCTACACCTTC.

The chain is built from TRBV5-6 and TRBJ2-1, with D perhaps matching TRBD1 (6 bases). The V gene lost 0 bases and the J gene lost 3 bases, with 10 bases spanning the gap. The CDR3 is made up of 15 amino acids. CDR1 SGHDT and CDR2 YYEEEE come from the germline V gene. CDR3 protein: CASSLVLGGYNEQFF. CDR3 coding DNA: TGTGCCAGCAGCTTGGTACTAGGGGGCTACAATGAGCAGTTCTTC. Full variable domain (rest looked up from reference TRBV5-6 and TRBJ2-1): DAGVTQSPTHLIKTRGQQVTLRCSPKSGHDTVSWYQQALGQGPQFIFQYYEEEERQRGNFPDRFSGHQFPNYSSELNVNALLLGDSALYLCASSLVLGGYNEQFFGPGTRLTVL.

Ten or more counts support this clone. The chain employs TRBV29-1 and TRBJ2-1, with 10 bases identical to TRBD2. The germline CDR1 and CDR2 sequences are SQVTM and ANQGSEA. Trimming at V came to 8 bases and at J to 3 bases, leaving 4 bases not matched to a gene. The CDR3 spans 13 residues. The CDR3 is CSFRTSGYNEQFF. The CDR3 coding sequence is TGCAGCTTCAGGACTAGCGGCTACAATGAGCAGTTCTTC.

The rearrangement joins TRBV11-2 to TRBJ2-6; D is unresolved. Trimming took 1 base from V and 0 from J, leaving 7 bases between them. CDR3 length equals 16 residues. Germline CDR1 reads SGHAT; CDR2 reads FQNNGV. CDR3 nucleotides: TGTGCCAGCAGCTTAGCTGGTGTCTCTGGGGCCAACGTCCTGACTTTC. Protein: CASSLAGVSGANVLTF.

This clone was detected a few times. The chain employs TRBV5-1 and TRBJ1-1, with D tentatively TRBD1 (5 bases). The CDR3 sequence is 14 residues long. Trimming pared 4 bases from V and 2 bases from J, leaving 12 bases between. Germline V gene lookup returns CDR1 SGHRS and CDR2 YFSETQ. The CDR3 DNA sequence: TGCGCCAGCAGCATACAGGCCTCCAACACTGAAGCTTTCTTT. This sequence encodes CASSIQASNTEAFF. Filled out from reference TRBV5-1 and TRBJ1-1, the complete variable domain reads KAGVTQTPRYLIKTRGQQVTLSCSPISGHRSVSWYQQTPGQGLQFLFEYFSETQRNKGNFPGRFSGRQFSNSRSEMNVSTLELGDSALYLCASSIQASNTEAFFGQGTRLTVV.

This clone was counted a few times. The rearrangement joins TRBV15 to TRBJ2-5; D is unresolved. V was shortened by 6 bases and J by 5 bases, with 16 bases between the two germline ends. This CDR3 is built from 14 residues. Germline V gene sequence: CDR1 LNHNV, CDR2 YYDKDF (reference sequence). This chain's CDR3 is CATRSRAGRETQYF. Written as DNA, the CDR3 is TGTGCCACCAGAAGTAGGGCAGGCAGGGAGACCCAGTACTTC.

The chain links TRBV7-9 to TRBJ1-4; 7 bases fit TRBD1. The V gene's germline CDR1 is SEHNR and CDR2 FQNEAQ (reference sequence). The CDR3 is made up of 17 amino acids. J was trimmed by 3 bases and V by 4 bases; bases with no gene match: 11. CDR3 protein: CASSSRQGPPPNEKLFF. In DNA form, the CDR3 reads TGTGCCAGCAGCTCAAGACAGGGACCGCCCCCTAATGAAAAACTGTTTTTT. Combining the CDR3 with reference TRBV7-9 and TRBJ1-4 gives the whole variable domain DTGVSQNPRHKITKRGQNVTFRCDPISEHNRLYWYRQTLGQGPEFLTYFQNEAQLEKSRLLSDRFSAERPKGSFSTLEIQRTEQGDSAMYLCASSSRQGPPPNEKLFFGSGTQLSVL.

The chain has TRBV7-6 and TRBJ2-2, with D possibly being TRBD1 (6 bases). The CDR3 sequence is 14 residues long. Trimming stripped 6 bases from V and 3 bases from J, with 11 bases between. Germline CDR1 reads SGHVS; CDR2 reads FNYEAQ. The CDR3 region has the DNA TGTGCCAGCAGAACACAGGGTTACACCGGGGAGCTGTTTTTT. Translation: CASRTQGYTGELFF.